This T cell receptor beta chain was found in a study of T cell repertoires in cytomegalovirus infection. Study overall: Public TCR beta signatures provided an indication of both CMV infection and a matching HLA type.

This clonotype was detected only a few times. Its antigen is still unknown. Each CDR3 protein gets one entry after TCRdb re-called the reads with MiXCR. Here the sample spans more than 650,000 distinct CDR3 sequences, roughly a third being singletons. Per germline, CDR1 SEHNR and CDR2 FQNEAQ (reference sequence). The CDR3 runs 19 residues. The V and J ends lost 4 bases and 3 bases, in that order; junction bases with no gene match: 9. Study-wide results and caveats: Summed public TCR beta family frequency identified CMV carriers bearing the relevant HLA. HLA-C-restricted CMV-specific TCR beta clonotypes prevailed in the ex vivo response.

The source is a human donor in good health (CMV status not recorded). Some clones in this sample may be carry-over from other donors' samples. The sample comprised PBMCs. The V gene is TRBV7-9, the J gene TRBJ2-2; TRBD2 aligns across 15 bases. The CDR3, as DNA: TGTGCCAGCAGCTCGCAAGGACTAGCGGGAGGGCCAGACACCGGGGAGCTGTTTTTT. Translating gives CASSSQGLAGGPDTGELFF.